This T cell receptor (beta chain) was found in a study of T cells after posttransplantation cyclophosphamide. The assay was immunoSEQ multiplex PCR, and TCRdb's table has in-frame clones only and misses some. The sample gives approximately 24,000 clones, none seen only once, and the top ten clones hold about 1.5%. V was pared by 6 bases and J by 1 base, with 15 bases between. From germline, CDR1 is MNHNY and CDR2 SVGAGI (reference sequence). The CDR3 has 16 amino acids. Overall study findings and caveats: Skin or GI-infiltrating T cells shared few TRB sequences with blood. Recipient CMV seropositivity and CMV reactivation strongly tracked TRB clonality. Donor-recipient repertoire similarity was low at 1-2 months, rising over year one.

This clone was observed many times. Its antigen is as yet unknown. The sequence derives from a man aged 50 or older in good health, CMV-negative, and a related stem cell transplant donor. What was sequenced was PBMCs. The chain couples TRBV6-6 to TRBJ2-2, with a weak D call TRBD2 (5 bases). DNA of the CDR3: TGTGCCAGCAGCACGACCGGGGTTCGGAACACCGGGGAGCTGTTTTTT. It is translated as CASSTTGVRNTGELFF.